The T cell receptor (beta chain) under discussion was sequenced for a study of CD8+ T cells in alopecia areata. Across the study: Tofacitinib lasted 6 to 18 months, then 6 months off drug. Study findings and constraints: Any link of baseline CD8+ expansion to response, resting on one nonresponder, remains uncertain.

Concerning this clone: Its antigen is undetermined.

Extraction of RNA preceded its reverse transcription into cDNA, which served as the sequencing template. Measured with immunoSEQ multiplex PCR; TCRdb has only the in-frame clones, and not every one. The table includes approximately 150,000 clones, 85% to 90% detected once. Sample treatment: oral pan-JAK inhibitor, 5-10 mg twice daily. The researchers isolated CD4+ and CD8+ T cells from PBMCs by sorting. This CDR3 contains 15 residues. V shed 0 bases, J shed 5 bases, and the junction held 6 bases outside the gene matches. Germline lookup yields CDR1 SQVTM and CDR2 ANQGSEA. The TCR comes from a human donor with alopecia areata. The sequences come from CD8+ T cells sorted from blood, collected at week 4, from a patient treated with tofacitinib. V gene TRBV29-1 combines with J gene TRBJ2-1; 8 bases map to TRBD2. Here the CDR3 DNA reads TGCAGCGTTGAAGATCTAAGCGGGAGAGACAATGAGCAGTTCTTC. Its translation is CSVEDLSGRDNEQFF.